The sequence of this T cell receptor (beta chain) was determined in a study of T cells in Graves' hyperthyroidism and ophthalmopathy. The patients, who ranged from 18 to 65 in age, presented with newly diagnosed hyperthyroidism lasting under 2 months. The CDR3 extends over 15 amino acids. Germline V gene lookup returns CDR1 SQVTM and CDR2 ANQGSEA. V shed 4 bases and J 7 bases; nucleotides not matched to a gene: 15. Amplification of TCR beta CDR3 regions was performed using RNA transcripts as template. First-round RT-PCR targeting the TCR CDR3 was performed with the HTBI primer set. TCRdb reprocessed the multiplex PCR reads with MiXCR, giving one entry per CDR3 protein. There are roughly 700,000 distinct CDR3 sequences in the sample; 35% occur only once, and 31% lies in the top ten. Ten or more counts support this clonotype.

This TCR derives from a woman between 40 and 55 years old with Graves' hyperthyroidism. The sequenced sample was blood. This chain uses TRBV29-1 with TRBJ1-1; 7 positions agree with TRBD1. CDR3 nucleotide sequence: TGCAGCGTTGGGGGACAGTCCCTAGGGTGGAGTGAAGCTTTCTTT. This sequence encodes CSVGGQSLGWSEAFF.